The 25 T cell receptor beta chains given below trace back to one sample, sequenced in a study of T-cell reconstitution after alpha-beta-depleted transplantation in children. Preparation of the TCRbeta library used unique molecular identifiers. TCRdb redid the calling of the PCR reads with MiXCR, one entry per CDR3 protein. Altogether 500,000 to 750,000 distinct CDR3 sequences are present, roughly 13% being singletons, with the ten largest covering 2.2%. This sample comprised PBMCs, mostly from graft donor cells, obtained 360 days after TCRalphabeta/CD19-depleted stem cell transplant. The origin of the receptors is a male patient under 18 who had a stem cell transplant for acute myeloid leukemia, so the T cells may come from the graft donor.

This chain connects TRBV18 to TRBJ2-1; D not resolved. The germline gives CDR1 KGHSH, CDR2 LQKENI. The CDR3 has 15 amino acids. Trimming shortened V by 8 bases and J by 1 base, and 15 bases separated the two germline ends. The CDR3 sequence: CASPEWEGSYNEQFF. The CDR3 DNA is TGTGCCAGCCCCGAGTGGGAAGGTTCCTACAATGAGCAGTTCTTC.

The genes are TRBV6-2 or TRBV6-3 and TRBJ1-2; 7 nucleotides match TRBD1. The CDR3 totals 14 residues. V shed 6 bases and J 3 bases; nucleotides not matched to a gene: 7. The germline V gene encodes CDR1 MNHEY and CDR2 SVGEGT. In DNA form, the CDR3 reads TGTGCCAGCAGGCCTAGGACAGGACACTATGGCTACACCTTC. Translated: CASRPRTGHYGYTF.

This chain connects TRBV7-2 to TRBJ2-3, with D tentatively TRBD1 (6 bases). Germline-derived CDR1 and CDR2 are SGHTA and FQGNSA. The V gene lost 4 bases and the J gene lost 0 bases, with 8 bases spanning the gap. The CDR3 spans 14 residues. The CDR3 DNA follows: TGTGCCAGCAGCTGGGACACCAGCACAGATACGCAGTATTTT. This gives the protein CASSWDTSTDTQYF.

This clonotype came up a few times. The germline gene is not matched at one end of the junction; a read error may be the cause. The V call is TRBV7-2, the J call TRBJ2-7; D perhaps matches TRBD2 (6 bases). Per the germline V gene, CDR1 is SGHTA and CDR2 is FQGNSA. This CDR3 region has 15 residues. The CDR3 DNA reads TGTGCCAGCAGCACCGCGGGACTCACTAAATTTCCGCGGGACTTC. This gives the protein CASSTAGLTKFPRDF.

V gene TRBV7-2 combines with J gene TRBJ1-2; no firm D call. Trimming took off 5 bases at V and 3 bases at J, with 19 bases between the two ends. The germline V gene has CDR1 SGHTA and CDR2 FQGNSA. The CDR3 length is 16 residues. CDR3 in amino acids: CASSPPGLSYYYGYTF. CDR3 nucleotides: TGTGCCAGCAGCCCCCCCGGGCTGTCTTACTACTATGGCTACACCTTC.

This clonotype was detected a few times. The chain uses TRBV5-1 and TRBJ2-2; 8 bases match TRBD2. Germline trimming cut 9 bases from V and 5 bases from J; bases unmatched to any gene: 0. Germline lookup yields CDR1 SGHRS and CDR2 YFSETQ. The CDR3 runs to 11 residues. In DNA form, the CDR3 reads TGCGCCACGGGAGGGACCGGGGAGCTGTTTTTT. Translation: CATGGTGELFF.

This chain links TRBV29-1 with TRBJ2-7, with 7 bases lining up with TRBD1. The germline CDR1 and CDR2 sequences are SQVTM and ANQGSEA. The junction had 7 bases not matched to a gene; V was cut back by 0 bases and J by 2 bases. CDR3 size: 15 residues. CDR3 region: CSVEDQQGTPYEQYF. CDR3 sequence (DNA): TGCAGCGTTGAAGATCAACAGGGGACCCCCTACGAGCAGTACTTC.

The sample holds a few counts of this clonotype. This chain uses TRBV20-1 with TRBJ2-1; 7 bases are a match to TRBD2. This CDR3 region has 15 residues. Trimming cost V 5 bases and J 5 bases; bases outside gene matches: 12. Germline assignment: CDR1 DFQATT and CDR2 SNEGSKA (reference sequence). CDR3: CSAPIRVLADNEQFF. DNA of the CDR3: TGCAGTGCTCCTATCAGGGTGCTAGCGGACAATGAGCAGTTCTTC.

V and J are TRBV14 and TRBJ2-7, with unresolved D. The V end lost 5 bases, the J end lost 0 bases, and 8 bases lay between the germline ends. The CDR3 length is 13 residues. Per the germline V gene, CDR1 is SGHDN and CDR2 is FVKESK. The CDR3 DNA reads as TGTGCCAGCAGCTCCGAGGACTCCTACGAGCAGTACTTC. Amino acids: CASSSEDSYEQYF.

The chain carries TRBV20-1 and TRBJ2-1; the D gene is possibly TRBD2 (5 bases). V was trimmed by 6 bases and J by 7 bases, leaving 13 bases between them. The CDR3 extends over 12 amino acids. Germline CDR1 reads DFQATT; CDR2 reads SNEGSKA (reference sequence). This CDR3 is CSAARTPNEQFF. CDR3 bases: TGCAGTGCCGCCAGGACTCCGAATGAGCAGTTCTTC.

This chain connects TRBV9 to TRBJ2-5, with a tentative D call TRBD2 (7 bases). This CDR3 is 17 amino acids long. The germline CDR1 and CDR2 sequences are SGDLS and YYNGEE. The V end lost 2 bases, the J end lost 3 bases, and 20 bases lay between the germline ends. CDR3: CASSVLEGGTLEETQYF. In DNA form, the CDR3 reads TGTGCCAGCAGCGTCCTTGAGGGGGGGACGTTAGAAGAGACCCAGTACTTC.

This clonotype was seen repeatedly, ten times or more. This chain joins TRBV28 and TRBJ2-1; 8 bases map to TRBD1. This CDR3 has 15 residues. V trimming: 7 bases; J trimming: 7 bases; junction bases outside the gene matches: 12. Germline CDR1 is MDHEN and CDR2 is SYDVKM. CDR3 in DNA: TGTGCCAGCACTACGGGGGACAGGCCTTCGAATGAGCAGTTCTTC. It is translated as CASTTGDRPSNEQFF.

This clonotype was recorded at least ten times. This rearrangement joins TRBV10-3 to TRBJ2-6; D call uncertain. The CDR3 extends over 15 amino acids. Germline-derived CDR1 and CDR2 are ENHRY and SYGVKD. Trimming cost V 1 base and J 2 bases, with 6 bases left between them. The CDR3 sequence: CAISEFGPGANVLTF. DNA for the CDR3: TGTGCCATCAGTGAGTTCGGTCCTGGGGCCAACGTCCTGACTTTC.

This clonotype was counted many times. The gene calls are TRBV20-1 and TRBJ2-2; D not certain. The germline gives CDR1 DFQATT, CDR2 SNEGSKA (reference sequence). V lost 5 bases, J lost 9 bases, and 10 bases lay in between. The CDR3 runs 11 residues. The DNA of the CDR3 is TGCAGTGCTCCCTCGGGTCGGGAGCTGTTTTTT. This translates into CSAPSGRELFF.

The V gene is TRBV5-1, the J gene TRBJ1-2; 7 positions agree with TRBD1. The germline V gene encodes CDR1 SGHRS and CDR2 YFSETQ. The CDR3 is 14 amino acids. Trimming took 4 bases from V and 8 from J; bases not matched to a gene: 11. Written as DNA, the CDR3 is TGCGCCAGCAGCATGGACAGGAGCTTTATGGGCTACACCTTC. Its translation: CASSMDRSFMGYTF. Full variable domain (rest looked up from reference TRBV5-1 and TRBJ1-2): KAGVTQTPRYLIKTRGQQVTLSCSPISGHRSVSWYQQTPGQGLQFLFEYFSETQRNKGNFPGRFSGRQFSNSRSEMNVSTLELGDSALYLCASSMDRSFMGYTFGSGTRLTVV.

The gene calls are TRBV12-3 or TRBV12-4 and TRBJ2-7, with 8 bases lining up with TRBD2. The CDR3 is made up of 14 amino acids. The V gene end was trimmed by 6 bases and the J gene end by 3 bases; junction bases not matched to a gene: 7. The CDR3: CASSRSGIDYEQYF. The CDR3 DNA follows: TGTGCCAGCAGCCGTAGCGGGATCGACTACGAGCAGTACTTC.

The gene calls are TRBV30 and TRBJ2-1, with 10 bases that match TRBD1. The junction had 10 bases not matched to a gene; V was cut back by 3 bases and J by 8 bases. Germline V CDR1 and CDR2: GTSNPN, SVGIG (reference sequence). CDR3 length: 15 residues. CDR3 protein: CAWRHGTGVGDEQFF. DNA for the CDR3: TGTGCCTGGAGGCACGGGACAGGGGTAGGGGATGAGCAGTTCTTC.

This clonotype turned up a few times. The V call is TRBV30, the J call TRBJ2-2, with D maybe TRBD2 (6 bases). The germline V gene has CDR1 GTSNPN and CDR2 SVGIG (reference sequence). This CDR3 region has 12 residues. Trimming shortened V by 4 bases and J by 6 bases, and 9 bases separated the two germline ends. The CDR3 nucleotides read TGTGCCTGGACCGGGGGACCCGGGGAGCTGTTTTTT. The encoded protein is CAWTGGPGELFF.

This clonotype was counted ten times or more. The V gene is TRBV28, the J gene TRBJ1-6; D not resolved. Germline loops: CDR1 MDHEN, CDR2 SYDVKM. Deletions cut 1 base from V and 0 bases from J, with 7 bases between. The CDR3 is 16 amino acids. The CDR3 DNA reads TGTGCCAGCAGTTTATTCAGAAGCTCCTATAATTCACCCCTCCACTTT. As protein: CASSLFRSSYNSPLHF.

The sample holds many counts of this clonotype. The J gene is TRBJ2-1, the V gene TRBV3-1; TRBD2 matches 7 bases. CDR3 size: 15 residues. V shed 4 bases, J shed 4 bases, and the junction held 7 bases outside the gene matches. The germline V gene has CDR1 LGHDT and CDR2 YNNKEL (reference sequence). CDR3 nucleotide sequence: TGTGCCAGCAGCCTCGGGACTATCGTTTACAATGAGCAGTTCTTC. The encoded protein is CASSLGTIVYNEQFF.

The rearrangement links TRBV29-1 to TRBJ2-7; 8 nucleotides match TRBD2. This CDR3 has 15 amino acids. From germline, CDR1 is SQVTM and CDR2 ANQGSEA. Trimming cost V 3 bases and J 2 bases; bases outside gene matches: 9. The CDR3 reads CSVELRERGTYEQYF. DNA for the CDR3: TGCAGCGTTGAGTTAAGGGAGCGGGGGACCTACGAGCAGTACTTC.

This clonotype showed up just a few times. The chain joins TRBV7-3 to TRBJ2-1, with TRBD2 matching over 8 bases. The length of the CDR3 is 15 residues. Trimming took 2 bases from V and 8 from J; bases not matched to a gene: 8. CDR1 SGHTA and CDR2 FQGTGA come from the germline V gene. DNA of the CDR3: TGTGCCAGCAGCTTATTGGCGGGAGGATCGGATGAGCAGTTCTTC. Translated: CASSLLAGGSDEQFF.

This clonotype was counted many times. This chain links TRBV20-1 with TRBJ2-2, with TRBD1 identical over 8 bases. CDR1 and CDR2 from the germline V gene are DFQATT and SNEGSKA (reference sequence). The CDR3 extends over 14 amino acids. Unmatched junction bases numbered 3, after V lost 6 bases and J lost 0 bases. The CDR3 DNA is TGCAGTGCGCCACAGGGGGCGAACACCGGGGAGCTGTTTTTT. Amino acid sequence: CSAPQGANTGELFF.

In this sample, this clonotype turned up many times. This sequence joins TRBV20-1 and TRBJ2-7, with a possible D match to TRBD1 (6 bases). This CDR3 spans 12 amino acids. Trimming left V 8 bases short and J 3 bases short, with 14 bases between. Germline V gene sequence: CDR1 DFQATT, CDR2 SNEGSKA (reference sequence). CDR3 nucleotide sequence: TGCAGTCCCGGACAGCCGGGCTACGAGCAGTACTTC. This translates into CSPGQPGYEQYF.

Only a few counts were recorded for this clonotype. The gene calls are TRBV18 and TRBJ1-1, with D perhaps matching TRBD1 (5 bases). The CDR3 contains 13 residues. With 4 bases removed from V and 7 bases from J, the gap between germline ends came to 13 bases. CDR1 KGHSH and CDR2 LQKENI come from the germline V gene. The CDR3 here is CASSLGHRLEAFF. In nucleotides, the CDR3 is TGTGCCAGCTCACTTGGACACAGACTTGAAGCTTTCTTT.